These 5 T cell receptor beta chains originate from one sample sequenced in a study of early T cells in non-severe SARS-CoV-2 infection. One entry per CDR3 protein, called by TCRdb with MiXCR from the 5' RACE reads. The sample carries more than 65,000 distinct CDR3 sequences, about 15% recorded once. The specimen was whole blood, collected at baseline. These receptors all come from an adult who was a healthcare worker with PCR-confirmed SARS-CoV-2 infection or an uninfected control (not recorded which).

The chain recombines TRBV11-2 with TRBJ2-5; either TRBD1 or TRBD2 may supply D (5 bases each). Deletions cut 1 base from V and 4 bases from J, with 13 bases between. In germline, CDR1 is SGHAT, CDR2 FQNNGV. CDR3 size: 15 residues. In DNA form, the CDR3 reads TGTGCCAGCAGCTTAGTCGGGACCCTAGGAGAGACCCAGTACTTC. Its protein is CASSLVGTLGETQYF.

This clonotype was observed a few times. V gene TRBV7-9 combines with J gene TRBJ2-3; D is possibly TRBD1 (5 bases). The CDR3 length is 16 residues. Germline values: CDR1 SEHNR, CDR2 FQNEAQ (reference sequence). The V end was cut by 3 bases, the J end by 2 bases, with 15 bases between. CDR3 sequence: CASSFRVAGYTDTQYF. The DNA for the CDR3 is TGTGCCAGCAGCTTCCGGGTGGCAGGGTACACAGATACGCAGTATTTT.

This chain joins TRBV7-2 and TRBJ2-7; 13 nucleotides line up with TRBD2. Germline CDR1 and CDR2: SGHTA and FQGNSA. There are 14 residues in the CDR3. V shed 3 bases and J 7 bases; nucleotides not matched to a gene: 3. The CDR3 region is CASSLTSGRYEQYF. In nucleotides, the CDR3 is TGTGCCAGCAGCTTGACTAGCGGGAGGTATGAGCAGTACTTC.

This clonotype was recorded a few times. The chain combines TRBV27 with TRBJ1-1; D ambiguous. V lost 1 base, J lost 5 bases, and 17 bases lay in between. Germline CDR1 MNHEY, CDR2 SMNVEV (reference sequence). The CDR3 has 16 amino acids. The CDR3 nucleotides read TGTGCCAGCAGTTTATGGGGTCCGCACGAAGGGACTGAAGCTTTCTTT. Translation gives CASSLWGPHEGTEAFF.

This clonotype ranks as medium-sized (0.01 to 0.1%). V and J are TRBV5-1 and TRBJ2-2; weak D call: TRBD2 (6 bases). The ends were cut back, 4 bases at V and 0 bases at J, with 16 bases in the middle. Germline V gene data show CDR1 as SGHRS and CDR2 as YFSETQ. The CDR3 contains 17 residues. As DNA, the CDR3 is TGCGCCAGCAGCAGTGGCAGGACGGGGGCGAACACCGGGGAGCTGTTTTTT. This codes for CASSSGRTGANTGELFF.